A single sample is the source of the 24 T cell receptor beta chains below, sequenced in a study of cytomegalovirus exposure and HLA in healthy donors. The PCR was carried out with 60 Vbeta primers and 13 Jbeta primers. Profiled with immunoSEQ multiplex PCR; TCRdb holds only in-frame clones, not every one. The sample gives approximately 110,000 clones, around four fifths of which show up once; roughly 9.2% is in the top ten. Sequenced material: PBMCs. Receptors were obtained from a woman between 40 and 50 years old in good health and CMV-seropositive.

The chain links TRBV28 to TRBJ1-4; D gene uncertain. V lost 2 bases and J lost 8, with 15 bases in between. CDR1 and CDR2 from the germline V gene are MDHEN and SYDVKM. CDR3 length: 15 residues. The CDR3 spells CASSLGLGDGEKLFF. The CDR3 DNA follows: TGTGCCAGCAGTTTAGGGCTGGGTGATGGAGAAAAACTGTTTTTT.

This sequence joins TRBV12-1 and TRBJ1-1; TRBD1, the D gene given by the table, was not confirmed from the DNA. TRBV12-1 is an annotated pseudogene. This CDR3 has 16 amino acids. Here the CDR3 reads CASSFEGDRGISGAFF. CDR3 DNA sequence: TGTGCCAGCAGCTTTGAAGGGGACAGGGGAATATCGGGGGCTTTCTTT.

This sequence joins TRBV9 and TRBJ2-3; D gene unclear. Germline V CDR1 and CDR2: SGDLS, YYNGEE. CDR3 length: 17 amino acids. Trimming stripped 0 bases from V and 1 base from J, with 15 bases between. The CDR3 spells CASSVVVPEAGTDTQYF. The CDR3 nucleotides are TGTGCCAGCAGCGTAGTGGTCCCAGAGGCCGGCACAGATACGCAGTATTTT.

J is TRBJ2-1 and V is TRBV7-6; TRBD2 aligns across 13 bases. CDR1 SGHVS and CDR2 FNYEAQ come from the germline V gene. The J segment lost 2 bases and the V segment lost 2 bases, leaving 3 bases of the junction unmatched. This CDR3 has 17 amino acids. CDR3 nucleotides: TGTGCCAGCAGCTTACGACTAGCGGGAGGCACCTACAATGAGCAGTTCTTC. Translating it yields CASSLRLAGGTYNEQFF. The full variable domain, rest sourced from reference TRBV7-6 and TRBJ2-1, is GAGVSQSPRYKVTKRGQDVALRCDPISGHVSLYWYRQALGQGPEFLTYFNYEAQQDKSGLPNDRFSAERPEGSISTLTIQRTEQRDSAMYRCASSLRLAGGTYNEQFFGPGTRLTVL.

This clone has a single count. The germline gene is not matched at one end of the junction; a read error may be the cause. The chain employs TRBV7-3 and TRBJ2-3; 13 positions match TRBD2. This CDR3 has 10 residues. The V gene's germline CDR1 is SGHTA and CDR2 FQGTGA. The CDR3 loop is CASHGTSGDF. The CDR3 nucleotides read TGTGCCAGTCACGGGACTAGCGGGGATTTT.

This chain connects TRBV5-8 to TRBJ2-3; D gene ambiguous. There are 14 residues in the CDR3. Germline CDR1 reads SGHTS; CDR2 reads YDEGEE. Trimming shortened V by 1 base and J by 3 bases, and 9 bases separated the two germline ends. CDR3 protein: CASSLSLQTDTQYF. Written as DNA, the CDR3 is TGTGCCAGCAGCTTGTCTCTCCAGACAGATACGCAGTATTTT.

This chain uses TRBV14 with TRBJ1-5; perhaps TRBD1 as D (6 bases). V shed 3 bases and J shed 7 bases, with 10 bases lying between them. The CDR3 length is 13 residues. Germline-derived CDR1 and CDR2 are SGHDN and FVKESK. The CDR3 DNA follows: TGTGCCAGCAGCCAGGGGGCTCAACAGCCCCAGCATTTT. This gives the protein CASSQGAQQPQHF.

The rearrangement uses TRBV10-3 and TRBJ1-5, with a tentative D call TRBD1 (5 bases). The CDR3 consists of 15 residues. Germline CDR1 and CDR2: ENHRY and SYGVKD. The CDR3 sequence is CARGAIGADNQPQHF. DNA for the CDR3: TGTGCACGCGGCGCCATAGGGGCAGACAATCAGCCCCAGCATTTT.

The V call is TRBV5-1, the J call TRBJ1-1, with D hard to call. The V gene lost 4 bases and the J gene lost 1 base, with 8 bases spanning the gap. This CDR3 is built from 13 residues. Germline V gene sequence: CDR1 SGHRS, CDR2 YFSETQ. CDR3 residues: CASSPGWNTEAFF. In DNA, the CDR3 is TGCGCCAGCAGCCCCGGGTGGAACACTGAAGCTTTCTTT.

V usage is TRBV5-1 and J usage is TRBJ2-6, with D perhaps matching TRBD1 (7 bases). Germline CDR1 is SGHRS and CDR2 is YFSETQ. Trimming shortened V by 3 bases and J by 4 bases, and 29 bases separated the two germline ends. This CDR3 region has 21 residues. The CDR3 sequence is CASSSPWGAGGLLSGANVLTF. The DNA for the CDR3 is TGCGCCAGCAGCTCCCCGTGGGGGGCAGGGGGTTTACTCTCCGGGGCCAACGTCCTGACTTTC.

Details on this clone: The junction departs from the called germline gene at one end, perhaps through a read error. J is TRBJ1-1 and V is TRBV7-9, with D unclear. This CDR3 spans 14 amino acids. Per germline, CDR1 SEHNR and CDR2 FQNEAQ (reference sequence). This CDR3 is CSSSLILSNTEAFF. For the CDR3, the DNA is TGTTCCAGCAGCTTAATCCTATCGAACACTGAAGCTTTCTTT.

The genes are TRBV4-3 and TRBJ2-3; TRBD1 agrees at 10 bases. This CDR3 comprises 16 residues. The germline V gene encodes CDR1 LGHNA and CDR2 YSLEER. J gave up 4 bases and V 3 bases, and 7 bases lay outside the gene matches. The CDR3 nucleotides are TGCGCCAGCAGCCAGGCCGGGACAGGGGTTGCAGATACGCAGTATTTT. Its translation is CASSQAGTGVADTQYF.

This clone was seen more than once but under ten times. The rearrangement links TRBV6-5 to TRBJ1-2, with a tentative D call TRBD1 (6 bases). V was shortened by 6 bases and J by 4 bases, with 12 bases between the two germline ends. The CDR3 totals 13 residues. Germline V CDR1 and CDR2: MNHEY, SVGAGI. DNA of the CDR3: TGTGCCAGCAGCCCGGGACAAGTCTATGGCTACACCTTC. This translates into CASSPGQVYGYTF.

The gene calls are TRBV28 and TRBJ1-2; no clear D gene. Germline V gene data show CDR1 as MDHEN and CDR2 as SYDVKM. The CDR3 loop spans 12 amino acids. Trimming removed 7 bases at V and 2 bases at J, with 8 bases between. CDR3 nucleotides: TGTGCCAGCACCAGAACCAACTATGGCTACACCTTC. Its protein is CASTRTNYGYTF.

The chain's CDR3 is CASSWDREDTQYF. The CDR3 coding sequence is TGTGCCAGCAGCTGGGACAGGGAAGATACGCAGTATTTT. The rearrangement joins TRBV5-4 to TRBJ2-3; TRBD1 matches 9 bases. The trim removed 3 bases at V and 5 bases at J, leaving 1 base unmatched. CDR1 is SGHNT, CDR2 YYREEE, per germline (reference sequence). The CDR3 is made up of 13 amino acids.

The rearrangement links TRBV10-3 to TRBJ1-2; 7 nucleotides match TRBD1. The CDR3 runs 12 residues. Germline CDR1 and CDR2: ENHRY and SYGVKD. Trimming took 6 bases from V and 4 from J; bases not matched to a gene: 2. The DNA for the CDR3 is TGTGCCATCAGCGGGACAGCCTATGGCTACACCTTC. Amino acids: CAISGTAYGYTF.

The V call is TRBV18, the J call TRBJ2-5; 7 positions match TRBD2. This CDR3 is built from 14 residues. The junction had 6 bases not matched to a gene; V was cut back by 6 bases and J by 2 bases. Germline values: CDR1 KGHSH, CDR2 LQKENI. CDR3 amino acids: CASSLGAGQETQYF. DNA of the CDR3: TGTGCCAGCTCTTTAGGAGCGGGGCAAGAGACCCAGTACTTC. The full variable domain, in which reference TRBV18 and TRBJ2-5 provide the parts outside the CDR3, is NAGVMQNPRHLVRRRGQEARLRCSPMKGHSHVYWYRQLPEEGLKFMVYLQKENIIDESGMPKERFSAEFPKEGPSILRIQQVVRGDSAAYFCASSLGAGQETQYFGPGTRLLVL.

The J gene is TRBJ1-1, the V gene TRBV7-9; no firm D call. V dropped 5 bases and J dropped 1 base, with 17 bases sitting between them. Germline CDR1 is SEHNR and CDR2 is FQNEAQ (reference sequence). The CDR3 has 16 residues. The CDR3 reads CASSPRFEGWNTEAFF. In DNA form, the CDR3 reads TGTGCCAGCAGCCCCCGGTTTGAGGGATGGAACACTGAAGCTTTCTTT.

A few counts support this clone. The chain is built from TRBV28 and TRBJ2-2, with D possibly being TRBD1 (6 bases). From germline, CDR1 is MDHEN and CDR2 SYDVKM. The CDR3 length is 14 residues. V was pared by 6 bases and J by 2 bases, with 10 bases between. This CDR3 reads CASRPGQNTGELFF. The CDR3 bases are TGTGCCAGCAGACCGGGACAAAACACCGGGGAGCTGTTTTTT. Full variable domain (outside the CDR3, taken from reference TRBV28 and TRBJ2-2): DVKVTQSSRYLVKRTGEKVFLECVQDMDHENMFWYRQDPGLGLRLIYFSYDVKMKEKGDIPEGYSVSREKKERFSLILESASTNQTSMYLCASRPGQNTGELFFGEGSRLTVL.

This sequence joins TRBV7-3 and TRBJ1-1, with no clear D. V was shortened by 4 bases and J by 4 bases, with 10 bases between the two germline ends. CDR1 is SGHTA and CDR2 is FQGTGA in the germline V gene. The CDR3 is 13 residues long. Written as DNA, the CDR3 is TGTGCCAGCAGCTCCAAACACAGCACTGAAGCTTTCTTT. As protein: CASSSKHSTEAFF.

J is TRBJ1-6 and V is TRBV18, with D possibly matching TRBD1 (5 bases). The CDR3 consists of 15 residues. Trimming left V 3 bases short and J 6 bases short, with 12 bases between. Germline lookup yields CDR1 KGHSH and CDR2 LQKENI. CDR3: CASSPSGQGNSPLHF. The CDR3 nucleotides are TGTGCCAGCTCACCTAGTGGCCAGGGTAATTCACCCCTCCACTTT.

This chain links TRBV11-3 with TRBJ2-1; 14 bases fit TRBD2. The V gene's germline CDR1 is SGHNT and CDR2 YENEEA. Trimming at V came to 4 bases and at J to 8 bases, leaving 19 bases not matched to a gene. This CDR3 is 20 amino acids long. The CDR3 is CASSSNDRRLAGGPWDEQFF. The CDR3 coding sequence is TGTGCCAGCAGCTCTAACGACAGAAGACTAGCGGGAGGGCCTTGGGATGAGCAGTTCTTC.

This rearrangement joins TRBV5-1 to TRBJ2-7; 10 bases fit TRBD2. Germline V gene sequence: CDR1 SGHRS, CDR2 YFSETQ. This CDR3 spans 17 amino acids. Trimming at V came to 5 bases and at J to 6 bases, leaving 17 bases not matched to a gene. The DNA of the CDR3 is TGCGCCAGCAGGAGGTTGTCAGCCCAGCGGGAGGGTTCCGAGCAGTACTTC. Translated, it gives CASRRLSAQREGSEQYF.

V and J are TRBV28 and TRBJ1-1, with D maybe TRBD1 (5 bases). V was shortened by 2 bases and J by 0 bases, with 13 bases between the two germline ends. The CDR3 sequence is 16 residues long. Germline CDR1 reads MDHEN; CDR2 reads SYDVKM. The CDR3 region is CASSLPVGGMNTEAFF. The CDR3 coding sequence is TGTGCCAGCAGTTTACCCGTCGGGGGAATGAACACTGAAGCTTTCTTT.